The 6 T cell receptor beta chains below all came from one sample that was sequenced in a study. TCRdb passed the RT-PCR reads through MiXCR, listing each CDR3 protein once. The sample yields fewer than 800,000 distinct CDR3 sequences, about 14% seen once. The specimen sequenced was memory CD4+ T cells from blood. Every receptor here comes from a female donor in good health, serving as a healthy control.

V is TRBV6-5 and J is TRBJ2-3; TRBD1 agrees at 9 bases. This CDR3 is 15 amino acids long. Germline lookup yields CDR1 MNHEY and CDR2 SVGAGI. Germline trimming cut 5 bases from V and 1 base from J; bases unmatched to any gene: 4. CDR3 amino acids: CASSGRDRGTDTQYF. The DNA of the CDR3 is TGTGCCAGCAGTGGCCGGGACAGGGGCACAGATACGCAGTATTTT.

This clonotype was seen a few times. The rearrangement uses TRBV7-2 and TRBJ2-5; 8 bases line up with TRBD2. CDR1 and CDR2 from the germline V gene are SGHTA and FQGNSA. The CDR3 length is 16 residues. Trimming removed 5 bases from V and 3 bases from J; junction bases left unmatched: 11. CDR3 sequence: CASSPRSGTRKETQYF. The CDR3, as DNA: TGTGCCAGCAGCCCCAGATCCGGGACTAGAAAAGAGACCCAGTACTTC.

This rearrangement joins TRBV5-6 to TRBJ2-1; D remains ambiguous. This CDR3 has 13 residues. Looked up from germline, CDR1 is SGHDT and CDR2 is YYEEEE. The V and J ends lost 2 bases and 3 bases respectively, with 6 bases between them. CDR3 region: CASSFADYNEQFF. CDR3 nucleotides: TGTGCCAGCAGCTTCGCGGACTACAATGAGCAGTTCTTC.

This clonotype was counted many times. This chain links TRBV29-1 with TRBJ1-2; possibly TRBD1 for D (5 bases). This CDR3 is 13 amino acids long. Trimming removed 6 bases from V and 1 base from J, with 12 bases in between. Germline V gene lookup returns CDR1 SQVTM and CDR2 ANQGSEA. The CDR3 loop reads CSVSQGVNYGYTF. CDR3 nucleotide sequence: TGCAGCGTATCTCAGGGTGTTAACTATGGCTACACCTTC.

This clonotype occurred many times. In DNA form, the CDR3 reads TGTGCCAGCAGCCTTCAAAACAATGAGCAGTTCTTC. Its protein is CASSLQNNEQFF. The chain is built from TRBV7-3 and TRBJ2-1; the D is unclear. The CDR3 runs 12 residues. The ends were cut back, 5 bases at V and 5 bases at J, with 7 bases in the middle. Germline CDR1 is SGHTA and CDR2 is FQGTGA.

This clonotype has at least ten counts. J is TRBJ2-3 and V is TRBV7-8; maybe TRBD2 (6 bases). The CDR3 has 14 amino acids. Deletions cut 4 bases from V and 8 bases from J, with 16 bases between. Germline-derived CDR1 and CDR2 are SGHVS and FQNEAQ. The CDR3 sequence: CASSSGDRGGTQYF. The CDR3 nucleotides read TGTGCCAGCAGCTCGGGGGACCGTGGAGGTACGCAGTATTTT. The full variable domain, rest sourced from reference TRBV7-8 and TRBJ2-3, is GAGVSQSPRYKVAKRGQDVALRCDPISGHVSLFWYQQALGQGPEFLTYFQNEAQLDKSGLPSDRFFAERPEGSVSTLKIQRTQQEDSAVYLCASSSGDRGGTQYFGPGTRLTVL.